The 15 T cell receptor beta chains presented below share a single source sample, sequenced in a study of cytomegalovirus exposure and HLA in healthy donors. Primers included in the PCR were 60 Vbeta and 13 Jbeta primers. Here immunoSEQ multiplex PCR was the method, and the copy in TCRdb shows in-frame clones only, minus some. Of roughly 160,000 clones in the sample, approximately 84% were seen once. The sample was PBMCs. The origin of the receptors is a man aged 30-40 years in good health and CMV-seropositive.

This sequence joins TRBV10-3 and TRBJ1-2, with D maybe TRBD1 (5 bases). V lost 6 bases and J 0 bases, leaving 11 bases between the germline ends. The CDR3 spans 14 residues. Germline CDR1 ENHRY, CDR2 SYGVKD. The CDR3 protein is CAIRAAGTNYGYTF. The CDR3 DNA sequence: TGTGCCATCAGAGCTGCAGGGACTAACTATGGCTACACCTTC.

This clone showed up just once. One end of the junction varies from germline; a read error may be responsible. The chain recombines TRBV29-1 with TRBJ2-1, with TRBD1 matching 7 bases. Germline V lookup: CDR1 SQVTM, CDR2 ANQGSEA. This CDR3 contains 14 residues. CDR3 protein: CSGEQGYSYNKQFF. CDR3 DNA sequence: TGCAGCGGCGAACAGGGGTACAGTTACAATAAGCAGTTCTTC.

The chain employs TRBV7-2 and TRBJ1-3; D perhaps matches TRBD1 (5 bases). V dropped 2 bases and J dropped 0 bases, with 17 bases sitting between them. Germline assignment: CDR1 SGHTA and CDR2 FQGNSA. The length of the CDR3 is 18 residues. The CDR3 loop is CASSLLRGRVFSGNTIYF. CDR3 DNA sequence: TGTGCCAGCAGCTTATTGCGGGGGAGAGTTTTCTCTGGAAACACCATATATTTT.

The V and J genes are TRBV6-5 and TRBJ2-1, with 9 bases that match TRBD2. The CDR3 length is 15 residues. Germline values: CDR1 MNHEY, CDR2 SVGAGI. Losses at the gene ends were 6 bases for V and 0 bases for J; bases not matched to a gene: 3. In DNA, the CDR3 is TGTGCCAGCAGATTTAGCGGGAGCTCCTACAATGAGCAGTTCTTC. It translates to CASRFSGSSYNEQFF.

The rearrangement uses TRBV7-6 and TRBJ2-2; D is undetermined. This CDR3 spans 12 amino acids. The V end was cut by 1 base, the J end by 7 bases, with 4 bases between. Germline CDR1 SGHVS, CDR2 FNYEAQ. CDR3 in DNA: TGTGCCAGCAGCTTAGGTATCGGGGAGCTGTTTTTT. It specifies CASSLGIGELFF.

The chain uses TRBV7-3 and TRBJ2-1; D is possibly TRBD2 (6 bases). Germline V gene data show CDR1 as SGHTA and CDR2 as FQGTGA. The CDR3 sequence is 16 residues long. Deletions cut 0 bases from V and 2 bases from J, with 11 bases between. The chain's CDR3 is CASSLTAGSAYNEQFF. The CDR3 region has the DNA TGTGCCAGCAGCTTAACTGCGGGATCGGCCTACAATGAGCAGTTCTTC.

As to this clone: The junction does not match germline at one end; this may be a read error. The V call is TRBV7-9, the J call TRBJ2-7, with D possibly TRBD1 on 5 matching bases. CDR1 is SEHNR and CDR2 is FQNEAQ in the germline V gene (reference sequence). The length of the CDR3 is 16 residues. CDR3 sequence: CSSSPVPTGLDYEQYF. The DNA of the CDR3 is TGTTCCAGCAGCCCAGTCCCAACAGGTTTGGACTACGAGCAGTACTTC.

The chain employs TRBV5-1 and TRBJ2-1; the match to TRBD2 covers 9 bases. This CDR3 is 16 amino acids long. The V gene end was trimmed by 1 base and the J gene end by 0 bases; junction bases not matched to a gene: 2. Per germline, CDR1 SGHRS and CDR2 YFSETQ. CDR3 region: CASSLRGRGSYNEQFF. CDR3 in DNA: TGCGCCAGCAGCTTGCGCGGGAGGGGCTCCTACAATGAGCAGTTCTTC.

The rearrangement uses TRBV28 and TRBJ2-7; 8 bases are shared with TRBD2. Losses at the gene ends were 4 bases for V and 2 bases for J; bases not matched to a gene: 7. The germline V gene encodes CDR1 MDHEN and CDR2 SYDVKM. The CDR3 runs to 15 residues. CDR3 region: CASSSIAGGTYEQYF. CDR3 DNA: TGTGCCAGCAGTTCCATTGCGGGAGGAACCTACGAGCAGTACTTC.

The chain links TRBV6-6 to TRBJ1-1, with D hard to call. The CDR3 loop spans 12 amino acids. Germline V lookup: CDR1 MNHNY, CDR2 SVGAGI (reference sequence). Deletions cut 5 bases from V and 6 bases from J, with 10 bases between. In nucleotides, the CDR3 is TGTGCCAGCAGTCCTTCAACATCTGAAGCTTTCTTT. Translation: CASSPSTSEAFF.

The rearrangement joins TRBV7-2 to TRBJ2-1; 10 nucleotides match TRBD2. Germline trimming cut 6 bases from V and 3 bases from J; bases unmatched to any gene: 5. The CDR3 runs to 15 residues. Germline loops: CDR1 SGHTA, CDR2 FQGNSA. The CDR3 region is CASSPTSGNYNEQFF. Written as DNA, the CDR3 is TGTGCCAGCAGTCCAACTAGCGGGAACTACAATGAGCAGTTCTTC.

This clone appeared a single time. The CDR3 DNA sequence: TGTGCCAGCAGCCCCGGGACAGGGACTGAAGCTTTCTTT. This gives the protein CASSPGTGTEAFF. The gene calls are TRBV9 and TRBJ1-1, with 9 bases that match TRBD1. The germline CDR1 and CDR2 sequences are SGDLS and YYNGEE. V trimming: 4 bases; J trimming: 5 bases; junction bases outside the gene matches: 3. This CDR3 has 13 amino acids.

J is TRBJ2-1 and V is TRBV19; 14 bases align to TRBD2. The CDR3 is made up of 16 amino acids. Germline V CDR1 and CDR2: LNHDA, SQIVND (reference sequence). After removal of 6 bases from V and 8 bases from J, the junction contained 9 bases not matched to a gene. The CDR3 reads CASSIRTSGRKDEQFF. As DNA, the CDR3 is TGTGCCAGTAGCATCAGGACTAGCGGGAGGAAGGATGAGCAGTTCTTC.

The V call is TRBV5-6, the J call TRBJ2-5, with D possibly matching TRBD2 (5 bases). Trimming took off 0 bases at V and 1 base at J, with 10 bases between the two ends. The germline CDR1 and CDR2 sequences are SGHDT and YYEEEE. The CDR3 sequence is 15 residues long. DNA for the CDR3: TGTGCCAGCAGCTTGGTAGGTGGGAGCCAAGAGACCCAGTACTTC. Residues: CASSLVGGSQETQYF.

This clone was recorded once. The CDR3 DNA reads TGTGCCAGCTCACCATTGGGACAGGGGACTACTAACTATGGCTACACCTTC. Its protein is CASSPLGQGTTNYGYTF. This chain uses TRBV18 with TRBJ1-2; 10 nucleotides match TRBD1. The germline V gene has CDR1 KGHSH and CDR2 LQKENI. The CDR3 totals 17 residues. The ends lost 2 bases at V and 0 bases at J; junction bases unmatched: 6.